This T cell receptor (beta chain) originates from a study of OX40 agonist ivuxolimab in advanced cancers. Study as a whole: Three patients responded partially, comprising one with hepatocellular carcinoma and two with cutaneous melanoma.

Overall study findings and caveats: On average, CD8+ T cells had more expanded clones than CD4+. Circulating CD4+ and CD8+ T cells showed clonal expansion by week 6 at 0.1 to 3.0 mg/kg.

Blood specimens came from baseline, cycle 4 day 1, and cycle 7 day 1. On this clone itself: Its antigen is currently unknown.

Looked up from germline, CDR1 is LGHNA and CDR2 is YNFKEQ. Trimming stripped 4 bases from V and 0 bases from J, with 22 bases between. The CDR3 sequence is 19 residues long. The protocol was immunoSEQ multiplex PCR, while the TCRdb copy is restricted to in-frame clones and leaves out a portion. The table has about 48,000 clones, 80% to 95% seen once; the top ten hold approximately 6.8%. This specimen consisted of CD4+ or CD8+ T cells sorted from blood, obtained in a trial of the OX40 agonist ivuxolimab. The chain employs TRBV4-2 and TRBJ2-1; D remains unclear. This receptor was taken from an adult with an advanced solid tumor such as melanoma, head and neck, liver or kidney cancer. The CDR3, as DNA: TGTGCCAGCAGCCCCAAGATGTCAGAAAGGCGGTACTCCTACAATGAGCAGTTCTTC. Translating gives CASSPKMSERRYSYNEQFF.